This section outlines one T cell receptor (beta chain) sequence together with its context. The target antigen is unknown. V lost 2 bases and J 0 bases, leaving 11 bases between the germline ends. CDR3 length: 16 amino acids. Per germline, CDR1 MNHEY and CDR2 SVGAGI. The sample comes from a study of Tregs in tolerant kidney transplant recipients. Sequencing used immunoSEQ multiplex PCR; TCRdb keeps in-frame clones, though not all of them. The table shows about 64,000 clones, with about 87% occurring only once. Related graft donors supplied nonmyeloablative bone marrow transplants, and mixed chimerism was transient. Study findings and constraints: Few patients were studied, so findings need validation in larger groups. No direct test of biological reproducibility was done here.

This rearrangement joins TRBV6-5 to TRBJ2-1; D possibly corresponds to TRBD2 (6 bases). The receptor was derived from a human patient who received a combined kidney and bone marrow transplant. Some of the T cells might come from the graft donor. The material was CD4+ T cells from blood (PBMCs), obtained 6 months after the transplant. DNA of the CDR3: TGTGCCAGCAGTTACAGGCGGGGAGTCTCCTACAATGAGCAGTTCTTC. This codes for CASSYRRGVSYNEQFF.